Sequencing of this T cell receptor beta chain was carried out in a study of T cell responses to AZD1222 COVID-19 vaccine. As for this clone: What it recognizes is unknown.

Study-level results: Sampling that yielded the repertoires occurred only after the peak T cell response. Donors were largely white British and mainly female; clonal diversity was possibly underestimated. Among those given AZD1222, only six were seropositive at baseline.

Trimming removed 3 bases at V and 8 bases at J, with 19 bases between. The CDR3 runs to 15 residues. The germline gives CDR1 LGHNA, CDR2 YSLEER. Only in-frame clones appear in the TCRdb table, and some are missing; sequencing was by immunoSEQ multiplex PCR. The sample has roughly 150,000 clones, about nine tenths seen once. The chain carries TRBV4-3 and TRBJ1-2, with D uncertain. Here the sequenced sample was peripheral blood, taken 28 days after the second AZD1222 dose. The sequence derives from an adult who received the AZD1222 COVID-19 vaccine. The CDR3 spells CASSQGYEGRSGYTF. CDR3 nucleotide sequence: TGCGCCAGCAGCCAGGGGTACGAGGGTAGGAGCGGCTACACCTTC.